These 21 T cell receptor beta chains were all obtained from the same sample, sequenced in a study of circulating CD8 cells and anti-PD-1 response in melanoma. Four subsets defined by PD-1 and/or TIGIT were sorted from live CD3+CD8+TCRalphabeta+ cells. TCR libraries were prepared from about 16 ng of total RNA with the QIAseq Immune Repertoire TCR panel. TCRdb re-analysed the reads in MiXCR, keeping a single row per CDR3 protein. This table holds about 2,000 distinct CDR3 sequences, roughly 7.8% found once. Sequencing used CD8+ T cells from PBMCs, obtained at baseline or after one month of anti-PD-1 therapy (not recorded which). The origin of the receptors is a human donor with melanoma.

Relative to its sample, this clonotype is medium-sized. The chain uses TRBV27 and TRBJ2-7, with D perhaps TRBD1 (6 bases). CDR3 length equals 14 residues. Germline CDR1 reads MNHEY; CDR2 reads SMNVEV (reference sequence). V shed 3 bases and J shed 2 bases, with 11 bases lying between them. CDR3 loop: CASSFKQGTYEQYF. The CDR3, as DNA: TGTGCCAGCAGTTTTAAACAGGGTACCTACGAGCAGTACTTC.

This clonotype is deemed medium-sized. This rearrangement joins TRBV19 to TRBJ2-7; 11 bases align to TRBD2. V was clipped by 8 bases and J by 3 bases; unmatched bases: 6. The CDR3 sequence is 14 residues long. Germline-derived CDR1 and CDR2 are LNHDA and SQIVND (reference sequence). CDR3 bases: TGTGCCAGTGGTGCCGGGACTAGCGGCTACGAGCAGTACTTC. This gives the protein CASGAGTSGYEQYF.

In this sample, this clonotype is large (0.1 to 1%). This rearrangement joins TRBV19 to TRBJ2-2; D might be TRBD1 or TRBD2, each matching 5 bases. Trimming left V 7 bases short and J 6 bases short, with 15 bases between. This CDR3 contains 14 residues. Germline values: CDR1 LNHDA, CDR2 SQIVND (reference sequence). The CDR3 nucleotides read TGTGCCAGTATTGTGACCGGGACCTCCGGGGAGCTGTTTTTT. Residues: CASIVTGTSGELFF.

By proportion, this clonotype is medium-sized (0.01 to 0.1%). The chain is built from TRBV29-1 and TRBJ2-7; maybe TRBD2 (6 bases). V lost 6 bases, J lost 3 bases, and 18 bases lay in between. This CDR3 spans 14 amino acids. The germline CDR1 and CDR2 sequences are SQVTM and ANQGSEA. The CDR3 loop reads CSVGGERPLYEQYF. CDR3 sequence (DNA): TGCAGCGTCGGAGGGGAGCGGCCACTCTACGAGCAGTACTTC.

This clonotype occurred a few times. This rearrangement joins TRBV7-3 to TRBJ2-1; D gene ambiguous. The CDR3 totals 12 residues. The V and J ends lost 5 bases and 4 bases respectively, with 6 bases between them. The germline V gene has CDR1 SGHTA and CDR2 FQGTGA. The CDR3 region is CASSGSYNEQFF. In DNA, the CDR3 is TGTGCCAGCAGCGGTAGTTACAATGAGCAGTTCTTC. The complete variable domain, with remaining parts taken from reference TRBV7-3 and TRBJ2-1, reads GAGVSQTPSNKVTEKGKYVELRCDPISGHTALYWYRQSLGQGPEFLIYFQGTGAADDSGLPNDRFFAVRPEGSVSTLKIQRTERGDSAVYLCASSGSYNEQFFGPGTRLTVL.

By proportion, this clonotype is medium-sized. At one end the junction does not follow the germline gene, possibly because of a read error. CDR3 coding DNA: TGTGCCAGTAGTGTAGACGTGGAATATGGCTACACCTTC. It yields the protein CASSVDVEYGYTF. V gene TRBV19 combines with J gene TRBJ1-2; D is ambiguous. The CDR3 sequence is 13 residues long. The V gene's germline CDR1 is LNHDA and CDR2 SQIVND (reference sequence).

This clonotype ranks as large. The chain has TRBV24-1 and TRBJ2-3, with 10 bases identical to TRBD2. Per the germline V gene, CDR1 is KGHDR and CDR2 is SFDVKD. This CDR3 is built from 15 residues. With 4 bases clipped from V and 4 bases from J, the junction kept 4 bases outside the gene matches. CDR3 in DNA: TGTGCCACCAGTGAACTAGCGGGATCAGCAGATACGCAGTATTTT. Translating it yields CATSELAGSADTQYF.

This clonotype is termed medium-sized. The rearrangement uses TRBV18 and TRBJ2-3; D remains unclear. In germline, CDR1 is KGHSH, CDR2 LQKENI. Deletions cut 1 base from V and 0 bases from J, with 8 bases between. This CDR3 is built from 15 residues. This CDR3 reads CASSPLSESTDTQYF. The CDR3 nucleotides are TGTGCCAGCTCACCACTATCGGAGAGCACAGATACGCAGTATTTT. Full variable domain (rest looked up from reference TRBV18 and TRBJ2-3): NAGVMQNPRHLVRRRGQEARLRCSPMKGHSHVYWYRQLPEEGLKFMVYLQKENIIDESGMPKERFSAEFPKEGPSILRIQQVVRGDSAAYFCASSPLSESTDTQYFGPGTRLTVL.

This clonotype counts as medium-sized (0.01 to 0.1%). This chain connects TRBV20-1 to TRBJ2-1; D is undetermined. Per germline, CDR1 DFQATT and CDR2 SNEGSKA (reference sequence). Trimming left V 4 bases short and J 7 bases short, with 2 bases between. This CDR3 contains 9 residues. In DNA, the CDR3 is TGCAGTGCTAATAATGAGCAGTTCTTC. Encoded protein: CSANNEQFF.

By sample share, this clonotype is large. The rearrangement joins TRBV4-3 to TRBJ2-3; D is unclear. V was shortened by 6 bases and J by 2 bases, with 15 bases between the two germline ends. The V gene's germline CDR1 is LGHNA and CDR2 YSLEER. CDR3 size: 15 residues. The CDR3 reads CASSRRSELTDTQYF. The CDR3 nucleotides read TGCGCCAGCAGTCGGCGAAGCGAACTCACAGATACGCAGTATTTT.

This clonotype ranks as medium-sized. The genes are TRBV9 and TRBJ2-1; 10 bases agree with TRBD1. The length of the CDR3 is 15 residues. The V segment lost 0 bases and the J segment 7 bases; nucleotides outside the gene matches: 4. Germline V lookup: CDR1 SGDLS, CDR2 YYNGEE. The CDR3 is CASSVEGQGTNEQFF. The CDR3 DNA is TGTGCCAGCAGCGTAGAGGGACAGGGGACGAATGAGCAGTTCTTC.

By frequency in the sample, this clonotype is medium-sized. The chain is built from TRBV27 and TRBJ2-7; D remains unclear. V lost 2 bases and J lost 7, with 9 bases in between. Germline assignment: CDR1 MNHEY and CDR2 SMNVEV (reference sequence). This CDR3 is 12 amino acids long. In DNA, the CDR3 is TGTGCCAGCAGTTTAGGGGTGGGGGAGCAGTACTTC. This codes for CASSLGVGEQYF.

This chain joins TRBV30 and TRBJ1-5; 9 bases map to TRBD1. Germline loops: CDR1 GTSNPN, CDR2 SVGIG (reference sequence). The J segment lost 0 bases and the V segment lost 6 bases, leaving 3 bases of the junction unmatched. This CDR3 region has 14 residues. CDR3 protein: CACTGGYSNQPQHF. In DNA, the CDR3 is TGTGCCTGCACAGGGGGCTATAGCAATCAGCCCCAGCATTTT. Drawing the rest from reference TRBV30 and TRBJ1-5, the complete variable domain is SQTIHQWPATLVQPVGSPLSLECTVEGTSNPNLYWYRQAAGRGLQLLFYSVGIGQISSEVPQNLSASRPQDRQFILSSKKLLLSDSGFYLCACTGGYSNQPQHFGDGTRLSIL.

By share of the sample, this clonotype is large (0.1 to 1%). The CDR3 bases are TGTGCCAGCAGCTTGGTAGGTACTTACAATGAGCAGTTCTTC. As protein: CASSLVGTYNEQFF. The rearrangement links TRBV5-4 to TRBJ2-1, with D unclear. The V gene's germline CDR1 is SGHNT and CDR2 YYREEE (reference sequence). With 0 bases removed from V and 4 bases from J, the gap between germline ends came to 8 bases. The CDR3 length is 14 residues.

Within the sample, this clonotype is medium-sized. The V call is TRBV3-1, the J call TRBJ2-1; 9 bases map to TRBD2. Germline CDR1 reads LGHDT; CDR2 reads YNNKEL (reference sequence). Germline trimming cut 1 base from V and 0 bases from J; bases unmatched to any gene: 4. The CDR3 is 17 residues long. CDR3 sequence (DNA): TGTGCCAGCAGCCAAGGACTAGCGGAAAGCTCCTACAATGAGCAGTTCTTC. Its translation is CASSQGLAESSYNEQFF.

This clonotype is medium-sized. CDR3: CASSLGGLQGYTF. As DNA, the CDR3 is TGTGCCAGCAGCTTAGGGGGGCTCCAGGGCTACACCTTC. V usage is TRBV11-2 and J usage is TRBJ1-2; maybe TRBD1 (6 bases). CDR1 is SGHAT, CDR2 FQNNGV, per germline. There are 13 residues in the CDR3. The V gene lost 1 base and the J gene lost 8 bases, with 11 bases spanning the gap.

This clonotype is medium-sized by share. The J gene is TRBJ2-3, the V gene TRBV7-3; 8 bases are a match to TRBD2. The CDR3 length is 16 residues. Germline trimming cut 3 bases from V and 5 bases from J; bases unmatched to any gene: 10. CDR1 and CDR2 (germline): SGHTA, FQGTGA. The CDR3 DNA sequence: TGTGCCAGCAGCTTTTTGCCCGGGGGGGCTGGAGATACGCAGTATTTT. This encodes CASSFLPGGAGDTQYF. The complete variable domain, with remaining parts taken from reference TRBV7-3 and TRBJ2-3, reads GAGVSQTPSNKVTEKGKYVELRCDPISGHTALYWYRQSLGQGPEFLIYFQGTGAADDSGLPNDRFFAVRPEGSVSTLKIQRTERGDSAVYLCASSFLPGGAGDTQYFGPGTRLTVL.

This clonotype is categorized as medium-sized (0.01 to 0.1%). This rearrangement joins TRBV27 to TRBJ1-1, with D hard to call. The CDR3 sequence is 14 residues long. Trimming pared 6 bases from V and 1 base from J, leaving 12 bases between. Germline V gene lookup returns CDR1 MNHEY and CDR2 SMNVEV (reference sequence). In nucleotides, the CDR3 is TGTGCCAGCAGATTGACGGTCCCGAACACTGAAGCTTTCTTT. Translation gives CASRLTVPNTEAFF.

This clonotype is medium-sized. This sequence joins TRBV12-3 or TRBV12-4 and TRBJ1-5; unclear D gene. The CDR3 runs 14 residues. The V end was cut by 4 bases, the J end by 2 bases, with 9 bases between. CDR3 loop: CASSYSLGNQPQHF. In nucleotides, the CDR3 is TGTGCCAGCAGTTACTCCTTGGGCAATCAGCCCCAGCATTTT.

By share of the sample, this clonotype is medium-sized (0.01 to 0.1%). The rearrangement uses TRBV21-1 and TRBJ2-7; no check of the table's D call, TRBD1, against the DNA was made. TRBV21-1 corresponds to a pseudogene. The CDR3 totals 13 residues. CDR3 sequence (DNA): TGTGCCAGCAGGTTTCCAGGGGTCTACGAGCAGTACTTC. This translates into CASRFPGVYEQYF.

This clonotype is termed medium-sized. At one boundary the junction diverges from the germline segment, which might be a read error. This chain connects TRBV2 to TRBJ1-2, with unresolved D. The CDR3 has 12 amino acids. CDR1 SNHLY and CDR2 FYNNEI come from the germline V gene. The CDR3, as DNA: TGTGCCAGCCCCTATCAAGACTATGGCTACTCCTTC. Protein: CASPYQDYGYSF.